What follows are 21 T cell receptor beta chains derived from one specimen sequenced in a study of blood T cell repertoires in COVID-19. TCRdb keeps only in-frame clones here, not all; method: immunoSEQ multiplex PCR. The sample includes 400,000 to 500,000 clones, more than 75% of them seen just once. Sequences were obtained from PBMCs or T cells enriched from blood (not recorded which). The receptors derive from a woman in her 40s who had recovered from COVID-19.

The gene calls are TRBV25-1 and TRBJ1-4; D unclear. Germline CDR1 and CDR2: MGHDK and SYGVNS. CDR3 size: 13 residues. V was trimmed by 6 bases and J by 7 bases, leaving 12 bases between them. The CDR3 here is CASRRESFEKLFF. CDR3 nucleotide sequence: TGTGCCAGCAGGCGTGAATCGTTTGAAAAACTGTTTTTT.

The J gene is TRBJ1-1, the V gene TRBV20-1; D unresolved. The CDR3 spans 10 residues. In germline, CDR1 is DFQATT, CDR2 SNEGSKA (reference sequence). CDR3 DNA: TGCAGCTTAGGAGGCACTGAAGCTTTCTTT. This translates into CSLGGTEAFF.

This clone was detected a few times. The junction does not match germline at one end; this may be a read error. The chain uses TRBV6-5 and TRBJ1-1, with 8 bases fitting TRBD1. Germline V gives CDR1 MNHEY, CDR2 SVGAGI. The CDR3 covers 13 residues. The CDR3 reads CASSLQSDRAGIF. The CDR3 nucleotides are TGTGCCAGCAGTCTTCAATCGGACAGGGCAGGCATCTTT.

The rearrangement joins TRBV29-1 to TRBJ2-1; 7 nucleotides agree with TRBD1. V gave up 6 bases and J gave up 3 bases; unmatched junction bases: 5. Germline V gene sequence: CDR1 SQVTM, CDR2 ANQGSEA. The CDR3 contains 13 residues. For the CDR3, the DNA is TGCAGCGTAAAGGCAGGGGGCTACAATGAGCAGTTCTTC. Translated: CSVKAGGYNEQFF.

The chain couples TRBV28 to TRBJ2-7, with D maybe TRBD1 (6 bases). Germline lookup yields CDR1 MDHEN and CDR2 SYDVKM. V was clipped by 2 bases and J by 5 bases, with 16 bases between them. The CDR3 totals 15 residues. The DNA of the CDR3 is TGTGCCAGCAGTTTACGTCGATTCAGGGGCGACGAGCAGTACTTC. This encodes CASSLRRFRGDEQYF.

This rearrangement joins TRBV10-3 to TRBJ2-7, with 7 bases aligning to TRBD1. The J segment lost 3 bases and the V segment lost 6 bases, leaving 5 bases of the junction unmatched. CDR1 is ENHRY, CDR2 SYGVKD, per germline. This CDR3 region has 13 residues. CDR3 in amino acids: CAIREAGGYEQYF. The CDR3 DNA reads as TGTGCCATCAGAGAAGCAGGGGGCTACGAGCAGTACTTC.

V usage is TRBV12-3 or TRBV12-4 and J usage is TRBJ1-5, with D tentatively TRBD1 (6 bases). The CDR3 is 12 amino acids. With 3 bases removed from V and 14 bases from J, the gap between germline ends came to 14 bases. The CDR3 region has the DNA TGTGCCAGCAGTTTCCTGACAGGAGTTGAGCATTTT. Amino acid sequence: CASSFLTGVEHF.

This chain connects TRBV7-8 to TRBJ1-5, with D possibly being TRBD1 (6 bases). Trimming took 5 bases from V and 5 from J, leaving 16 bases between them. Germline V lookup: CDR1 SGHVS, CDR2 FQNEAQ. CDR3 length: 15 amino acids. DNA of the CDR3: TGTGCCAGCAGCCCTTTCGGGGACACCGATCAGCCCCAGCATTTT. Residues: CASSPFGDTDQPQHF.

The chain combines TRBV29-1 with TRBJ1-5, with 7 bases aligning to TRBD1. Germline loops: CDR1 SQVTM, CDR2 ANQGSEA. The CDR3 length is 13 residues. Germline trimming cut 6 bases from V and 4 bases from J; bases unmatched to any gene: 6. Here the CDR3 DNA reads TGCAGCGTCTTGGACAGGTCAAATCAGCCCCAGCATTTT. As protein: CSVLDRSNQPQHF.

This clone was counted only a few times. CDR3 in amino acids: CASSHKPRQGARGNQPQHF. The CDR3 nucleotides are TGTGCCAGCAGCCATAAACCACGACAGGGGGCGCGGGGCAATCAGCCCCAGCATTTT. The genes are TRBV14 and TRBJ1-5; TRBD1 matches 10 bases. After removal of 3 bases from V and 2 bases from J, the junction contained 13 bases not matched to a gene. CDR1 and CDR2 from the germline V gene are SGHDN and FVKESK. The length of the CDR3 is 19 residues.

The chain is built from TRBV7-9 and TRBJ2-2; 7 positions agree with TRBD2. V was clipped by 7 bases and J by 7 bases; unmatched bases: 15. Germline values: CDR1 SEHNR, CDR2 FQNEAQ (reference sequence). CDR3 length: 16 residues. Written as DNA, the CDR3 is TGTGCCAGCAACAAAGCGGGGCTAGATAGGTTCGGGGAGCTGTTTTTT. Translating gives CASNKAGLDRFGELFF.

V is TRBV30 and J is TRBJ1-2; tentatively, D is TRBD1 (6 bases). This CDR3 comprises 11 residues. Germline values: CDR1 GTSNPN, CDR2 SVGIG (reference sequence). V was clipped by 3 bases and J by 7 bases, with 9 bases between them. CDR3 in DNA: TGTGCCTGGAGCCCAGGGGCTGGCTACACCTTC. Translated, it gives CAWSPGAGYTF.

DNA of the CDR3: TGTGCCAGCAGCGTAGAGTCGAGGTTTGGTGAGCAGTTCTTC. It specifies CASSVESRFGEQFF. The chain links TRBV9 to TRBJ2-1; D uncertain. V shed 0 bases and J shed 9 bases, with 13 bases lying between them. This CDR3 comprises 14 residues. Germline values: CDR1 SGDLS, CDR2 YYNGEE.

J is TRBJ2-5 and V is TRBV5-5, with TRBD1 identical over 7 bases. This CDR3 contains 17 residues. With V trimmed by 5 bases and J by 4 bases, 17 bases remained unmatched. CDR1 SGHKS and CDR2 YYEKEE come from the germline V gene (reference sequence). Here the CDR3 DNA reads TGTGCCAGCAGTCCATTCTCCGGGACAGATAGCCGAGAGACCCAGTACTTC. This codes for CASSPFSGTDSRETQYF.

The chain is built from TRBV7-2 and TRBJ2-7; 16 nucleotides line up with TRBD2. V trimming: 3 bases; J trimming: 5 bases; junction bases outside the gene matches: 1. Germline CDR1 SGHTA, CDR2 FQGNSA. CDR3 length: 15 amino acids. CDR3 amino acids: CASSLGLAGGDEQYF. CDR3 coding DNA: TGTGCCAGCAGCTTGGGACTAGCGGGAGGGGACGAGCAGTACTTC.

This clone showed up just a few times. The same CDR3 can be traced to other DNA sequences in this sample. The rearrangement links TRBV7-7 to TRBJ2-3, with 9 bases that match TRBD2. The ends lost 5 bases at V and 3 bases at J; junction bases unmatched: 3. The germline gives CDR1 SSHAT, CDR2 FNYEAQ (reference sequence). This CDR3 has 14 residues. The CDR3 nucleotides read TGTGCCAGCAGCCCCAGCGGGAGGACAGATACGCAGTATTTT. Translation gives CASSPSGRTDTQYF.

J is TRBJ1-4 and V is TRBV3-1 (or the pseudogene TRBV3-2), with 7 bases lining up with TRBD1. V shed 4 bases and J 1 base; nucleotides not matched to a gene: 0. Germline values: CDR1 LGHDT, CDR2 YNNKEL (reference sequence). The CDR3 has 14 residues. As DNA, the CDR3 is TGTGCCAGCAGCCGACAGGGAACTAATGAAAAACTGTTTTTT. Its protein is CASSRQGTNEKLFF.

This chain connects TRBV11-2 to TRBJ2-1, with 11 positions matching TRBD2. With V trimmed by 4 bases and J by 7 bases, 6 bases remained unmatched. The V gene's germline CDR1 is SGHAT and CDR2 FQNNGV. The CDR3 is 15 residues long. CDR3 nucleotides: TGTGCCAGCAGCTCAGGGACTAGCGGAAGTAATGAGCAGTTCTTC. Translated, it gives CASSSGTSGSNEQFF.

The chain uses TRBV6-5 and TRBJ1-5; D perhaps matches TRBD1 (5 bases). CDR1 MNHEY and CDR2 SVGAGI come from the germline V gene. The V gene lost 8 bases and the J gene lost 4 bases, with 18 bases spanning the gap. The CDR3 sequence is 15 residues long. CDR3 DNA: TGTGCCAGCCAGTACGATCCAGGGTGGAATCAGCCCCAGCATTTT. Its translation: CASQYDPGWNQPQHF.

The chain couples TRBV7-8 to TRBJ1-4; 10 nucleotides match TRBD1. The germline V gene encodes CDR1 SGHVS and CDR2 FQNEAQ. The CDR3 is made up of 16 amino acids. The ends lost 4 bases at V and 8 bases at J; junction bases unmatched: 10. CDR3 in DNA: TGTGCCAGCAGCTCAGAAGGGACAGGGGCCCTGGAAAAACTGTTTTTT. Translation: CASSSEGTGALEKLFF.

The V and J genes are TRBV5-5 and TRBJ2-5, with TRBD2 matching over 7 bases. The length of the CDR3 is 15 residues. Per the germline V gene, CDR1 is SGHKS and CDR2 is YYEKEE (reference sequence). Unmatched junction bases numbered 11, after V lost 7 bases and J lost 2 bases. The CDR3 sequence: CASGRSGAAQETQYF. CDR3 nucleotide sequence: TGTGCCAGCGGTCGCAGCGGGGCCGCACAAGAGACCCAGTACTTC.